Sequencing of this T cell receptor (beta chain) was carried out in a study of blood T cells in healthy people across ages. The use of a sample-barcoded 5' primer and a J-beta primer mix characterized a second PCR of roughly 6 to 11 cycles. TCRdb fed the 5' RACE reads into MiXCR, producing one record per CDR3 protein. The sample has about a million distinct CDR3 sequences; just over 50% are singletons. Deletions cut 6 bases from V and 3 bases from J, with 18 bases between. This CDR3 spans 16 amino acids. Germline V gene data show CDR1 as MNHEY and CDR2 as SMNVEV (reference sequence). The sequenced sample was blood. V gene TRBV27 combines with J gene TRBJ2-1; possibly TRBD2 for D (6 bases). This TCR was sampled from a woman aged 55-70 years in good health. CDR3 coding DNA: TGTGCCAGCAGCCTAAGGGTAGCGGAAATCTACAATGAGCAGTTCTTC. It codes for CASSLRVAEIYNEQFF.